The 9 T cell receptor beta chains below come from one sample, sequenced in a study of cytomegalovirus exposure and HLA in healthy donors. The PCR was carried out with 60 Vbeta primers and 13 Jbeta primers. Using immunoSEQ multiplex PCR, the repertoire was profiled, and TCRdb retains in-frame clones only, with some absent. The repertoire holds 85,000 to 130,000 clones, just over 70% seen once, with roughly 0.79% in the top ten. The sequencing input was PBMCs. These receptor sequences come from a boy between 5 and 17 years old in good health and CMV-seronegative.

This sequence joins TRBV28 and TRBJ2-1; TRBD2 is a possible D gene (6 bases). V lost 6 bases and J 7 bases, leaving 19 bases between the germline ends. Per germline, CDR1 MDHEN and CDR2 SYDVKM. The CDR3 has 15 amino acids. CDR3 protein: CASSVVAGTLNEQFF. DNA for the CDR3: TGTGCCAGCAGCGTCGTCGCAGGGACTTTGAATGAGCAGTTCTTC.

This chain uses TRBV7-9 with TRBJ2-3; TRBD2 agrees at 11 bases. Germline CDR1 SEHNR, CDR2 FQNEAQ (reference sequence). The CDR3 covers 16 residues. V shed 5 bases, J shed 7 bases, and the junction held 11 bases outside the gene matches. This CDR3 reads CASSQVSGGAVYTQYF. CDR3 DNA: TGTGCCAGCAGCCAAGTTAGCGGGGGGGCCGTATATACGCAGTATTTT.

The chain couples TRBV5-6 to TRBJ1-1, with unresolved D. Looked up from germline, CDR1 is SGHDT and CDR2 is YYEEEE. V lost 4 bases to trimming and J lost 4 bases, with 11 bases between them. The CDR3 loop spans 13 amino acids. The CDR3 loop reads CASSPRGSTEAFF. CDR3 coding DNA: TGTGCCAGCAGCCCCCGCGGGAGCACTGAAGCTTTCTTT.

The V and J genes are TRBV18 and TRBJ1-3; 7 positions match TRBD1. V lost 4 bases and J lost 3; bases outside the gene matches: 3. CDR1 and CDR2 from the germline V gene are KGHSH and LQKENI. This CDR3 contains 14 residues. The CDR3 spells CASSQDRVGNTIYF. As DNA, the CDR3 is TGTGCCAGCTCACAAGACAGGGTTGGAAACACCATATATTTT.

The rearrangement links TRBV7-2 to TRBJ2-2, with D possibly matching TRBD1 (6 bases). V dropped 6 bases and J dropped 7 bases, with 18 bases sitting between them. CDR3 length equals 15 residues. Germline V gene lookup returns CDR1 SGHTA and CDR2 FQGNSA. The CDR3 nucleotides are TGTGCCAGCAGTTTCCTGGGGGCAGGGGTCGGGGAGCTGTTTTTT. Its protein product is CASSFLGAGVGELFF.

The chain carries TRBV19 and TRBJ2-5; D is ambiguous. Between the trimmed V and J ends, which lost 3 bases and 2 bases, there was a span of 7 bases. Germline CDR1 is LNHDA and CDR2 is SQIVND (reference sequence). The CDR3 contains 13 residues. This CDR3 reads CASSMNRQETQYF. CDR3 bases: TGTGCCAGTAGTATGAACAGACAAGAGACCCAGTACTTC.

In nucleotides, the CDR3 is TGTGCCAGCAGGGGACTAGCGGGGGGAACAGATACGCAGTATTTT. Amino acid sequence: CASRGLAGGTDTQYF. The chain combines TRBV6-1 with TRBJ2-3; 15 nucleotides align to TRBD2. V gave up 6 bases and J gave up 3 bases; unmatched junction bases: 1. The CDR3 runs to 15 residues. Germline values: CDR1 MNHNS, CDR2 SASEGT.

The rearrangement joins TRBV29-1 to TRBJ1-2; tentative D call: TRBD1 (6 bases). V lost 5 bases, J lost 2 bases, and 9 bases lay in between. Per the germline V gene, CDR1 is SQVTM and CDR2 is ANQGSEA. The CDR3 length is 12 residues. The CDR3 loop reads CSVRTENYGYTF. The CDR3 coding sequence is TGCAGCGTTAGGACAGAAAACTATGGCTACACCTTC.

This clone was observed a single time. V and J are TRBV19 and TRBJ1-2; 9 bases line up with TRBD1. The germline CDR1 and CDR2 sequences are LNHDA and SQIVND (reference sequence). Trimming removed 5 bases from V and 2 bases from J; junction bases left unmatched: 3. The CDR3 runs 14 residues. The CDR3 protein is CASSPGTGNYGYTF. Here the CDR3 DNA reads TGTGCCAGTAGTCCAGGGACAGGGAACTATGGCTACACCTTC.